Listed here are 21 T cell receptor beta chains from one sample, sequenced in a study of identical twins. Using its own MiXCR run on the 5' RACE reads, TCRdb lists one record per CDR3 protein. The sample consists of a few hundred thousand distinct CDR3 sequences, around a sixth of them appearing once. Sequenced: naive T cells sorted from blood. The receptor source for this set is a man aged 50-59 years in good health.

V usage is TRBV6-4 and J usage is TRBJ1-6; 10 bases map to TRBD1. The J segment lost 7 bases and the V segment lost 6 bases, leaving 6 bases of the junction unmatched. Germline V gene lookup returns CDR1 MRHNA and CDR2 SNTAGT. The CDR3 runs to 15 residues. CDR3 amino acids: CASRPDRGRNSPLHF. The CDR3 DNA follows: TGTGCCAGCAGGCCTGACAGGGGGCGGAATTCACCCCTCCACTTT.

In this sample, this clonotype turned up a few times. The chain combines TRBV7-2 with TRBJ2-7, with no clear D. This CDR3 spans 14 amino acids. The germline V and J ends were trimmed by 0 bases and 2 bases, with 8 bases remaining between them. Germline V lookup: CDR1 SGHTA, CDR2 FQGNSA. The chain's CDR3 is CASSLAVQTYEQYF. The DNA of the CDR3 is TGTGCCAGCAGCTTAGCGGTGCAAACCTACGAGCAGTACTTC.

In this sample, this clonotype turned up a few times. The CDR3 region has the DNA TGTGCCAGCAGAGCCGAAACTGGGGCCAACGTCCTGACTTTC. Its translation is CASRAETGANVLTF. The chain recombines TRBV2 with TRBJ2-6; no clear D gene. The CDR3 length is 14 residues. V was shortened by 6 bases and J by 2 bases, with 8 bases between the two germline ends. Germline V gene lookup returns CDR1 SNHLY and CDR2 FYNNEI.

This chain joins TRBV20-1 and TRBJ2-7, with a possible D match to TRBD1 (5 bases). V lost 5 bases to trimming and J lost 5 bases, with 16 bases between them. From germline, CDR1 is DFQATT and CDR2 SNEGSKA (reference sequence). CDR3 size: 13 residues. Here the CDR3 DNA reads TGCAGTGCTCCCCGGGCAGGGTGGGACGAGCAGTACTTC. It yields the protein CSAPRAGWDEQYF.

This clonotype was observed at least ten times. The chain couples TRBV7-8 to TRBJ2-7, with D perhaps TRBD1 (6 bases). Germline V gives CDR1 SGHVS, CDR2 FQNEAQ. CDR3 length: 13 residues. Trimming took 8 bases from V and 5 from J, leaving 16 bases between them. The CDR3 bases are TGTGCCAGCGTTACAGGGTGGGGAAACGAGCAGTACTTC. Translating gives CASVTGWGNEQYF.

This clonotype was found a few times. The chain links TRBV3-1 to TRBJ1-1, with D unresolved. The length of the CDR3 is 13 residues. V lost 4 bases and J lost 6, with 12 bases in between. Germline CDR1 is LGHDT and CDR2 is YNNKEL (reference sequence). CDR3 nucleotide sequence: TGTGCCAGCAGCCCCTCCAGAGTGGCTGAAGCTTTCTTT. Its translation is CASSPSRVAEAFF.

This chain joins TRBV7-2 and TRBJ2-1; possible D gene TRBD1, 5 bases. Looked up from germline, CDR1 is SGHTA and CDR2 is FQGNSA. The CDR3 runs 14 residues. V dropped 5 bases and J dropped 8 bases, with 16 bases sitting between them. The CDR3 nucleotides are TGTGCCAGCAGCCCAGGGTCTGGGTCGGATGAGCAGTTCTTC. Translation gives CASSPGSGSDEQFF.

This clonotype was detected ten times or more. The chain employs TRBV20-1 and TRBJ2-6, with a weak D call TRBD1 (5 bases). Looked up from germline, CDR1 is DFQATT and CDR2 is SNEGSKA (reference sequence). The CDR3 totals 15 residues. The germline V and J ends were trimmed by 5 bases and 0 bases, with 11 bases remaining between them. The CDR3 DNA reads TGCAGTGCTGACCCGACAGACTCTGGGGCCAACGTCCTGACTTTC. Protein: CSADPTDSGANVLTF.

In this sample, this clonotype turned up once. The chain is built from TRBV20-1 and TRBJ2-1; 10 nucleotides align to TRBD2. CDR1 and CDR2 (germline): DFQATT, SNEGSKA (reference sequence). J gave up 9 bases and V 6 bases, and 8 bases lay outside the gene matches. The CDR3 loop spans 13 amino acids. CDR3 protein: CSARTSGTIEQFF. The CDR3 DNA sequence: TGCAGTGCCAGGACTAGCGGAACTATTGAGCAGTTCTTC.

The V call is TRBV11-1, the J call TRBJ2-3; D may be TRBD1 or TRBD2 (5 bases each). CDR3 length equals 16 residues. Trimming left V 3 bases short and J 0 bases short, with 13 bases between. Germline V gene data show CDR1 as SGHAT and CDR2 as FQDESV (reference sequence). DNA of the CDR3: TGTGCCAGCAGCTTGACCGGGGCAGCTAGCACAGATACGCAGTATTTT. Amino acid sequence: CASSLTGAASTDTQYF.

There are a few counts of this clonotype. The chain is built from TRBV19 and TRBJ2-3, with TRBD2 identical over 11 bases. This CDR3 is built from 17 residues. CDR1 is LNHDA and CDR2 is SQIVND in the germline V gene (reference sequence). The V and J ends lost 3 bases and 0 bases, in that order; junction bases with no gene match: 5. The CDR3 DNA reads TGTGCCAGTAGTATCCTTTTAGCGGGAGGGAGCACAGATACGCAGTATTTT. Translation: CASSILLAGGSTDTQYF.

This clonotype was detected many times. The chain joins TRBV6-5 to TRBJ1-1; 7 nucleotides line up with TRBD1. Germline CDR1 and CDR2: MNHEY and SVGAGI. CDR3 length: 16 residues. J gave up 1 base and V 2 bases, and 7 bases lay outside the gene matches. CDR3 bases: TGTGCCAGCAGTTACCCAACTTACAGGGGGAACACTGAAGCTTTCTTT. Translation: CASSYPTYRGNTEAFF.

The rearrangement uses TRBV4-3 and TRBJ2-2, with TRBD2 matching 11 bases. Per germline, CDR1 LGHNA and CDR2 YSLEER. The V and J ends lost 0 bases and 7 bases, in that order; junction bases with no gene match: 7. The CDR3 has 17 residues. This CDR3 is CASSQETSGAGSGELFF. Written as DNA, the CDR3 is TGCGCCAGCAGCCAAGAGACTAGCGGGGCCGGGAGCGGGGAGCTGTTTTTT.

The J gene is TRBJ2-1, the V gene TRBV4-1, with 12 bases aligning to TRBD1. CDR3 length: 15 residues. Germline CDR1 MGHRA, CDR2 YSYEKL. The J segment lost 9 bases and the V segment lost 4 bases, leaving 7 bases of the junction unmatched. CDR3 amino acids: CASSLPGQGAGEQFF. As DNA, the CDR3 is TGCGCCAGCAGCCTCCCGGGACAGGGGGCTGGTGAGCAGTTCTTC.

V and J are TRBV11-2 and TRBJ2-1, with TRBD1 matching over 8 bases. This CDR3 has 14 amino acids. From germline, CDR1 is SGHAT and CDR2 FQNNGV. Trimming took 5 bases from V and 6 from J; bases not matched to a gene: 6. The CDR3: CASSPPGQVNEQFF. The CDR3 DNA reads TGTGCCAGCAGCCCACCGGGACAGGTCAATGAGCAGTTCTTC. The full variable domain, its missing parts supplied by reference TRBV11-2 and TRBJ2-1, is EAGVAQSPRYKIIEKRQSVAFWCNPISGHATLYWYQQILGQGPKLLIQFQNNGVVDDSQLPKDRFSAERLKGVDSTLKIQPAKLEDSAVYLCASSPPGQVNEQFFGPGTRLTVL.

This clonotype has more than one count but fewer than ten. The chain joins TRBV7-2 to TRBJ2-7, with 8 bases matching TRBD1. The CDR3 has 14 residues. CDR1 and CDR2 from the germline V gene are SGHTA and FQGNSA. V lost 5 bases to trimming and J lost 6 bases; unmatched junction nucleotides: 9. The CDR3, as DNA: TGTGCCAGCAGCACGACCCGGACAGGGCGCGAGCAGTACTTC. This gives the protein CASSTTRTGREQYF.

This clonotype was seen ten or more times. The chain joins TRBV7-9 to TRBJ2-7; no reliable D call. Germline V gene lookup returns CDR1 SEHNR and CDR2 FQNEAQ (reference sequence). The CDR3 has 11 residues. V dropped 2 bases and J dropped 9 bases, with 8 bases sitting between them. The CDR3 is CASSLSGGQYF. CDR3 DNA sequence: TGTGCCAGCAGCTTATCCGGCGGGCAGTACTTC.

The V call is TRBV5-1, the J call TRBJ2-1, with 14 bases matching TRBD2. The ends lost 4 bases at V and 7 bases at J; junction bases unmatched: 7. This CDR3 spans 16 amino acids. Germline loops: CDR1 SGHRS, CDR2 YFSETQ. The CDR3 sequence is CASSLTGLAGANEQFF. CDR3 bases: TGCGCCAGCAGCCTTACGGGACTAGCGGGGGCAAATGAGCAGTTCTTC.

The CDR3 is CASSLREGHTDTQYF. CDR3 in DNA: TGTGCCAGCAGCTTGCGGGAGGGCCACACAGATACGCAGTATTTT. This chain uses TRBV7-2 with TRBJ2-3; TRBD2 agrees at 9 bases. The CDR3 extends over 15 amino acids. The trim removed 3 bases at V and 2 bases at J, leaving 3 bases unmatched. Germline V gives CDR1 SGHTA, CDR2 FQGNSA.

In this sample, this clonotype turned up many times. The rearrangement uses TRBV5-1 and TRBJ2-7; 9 bases match TRBD1. CDR3 length: 16 amino acids. V was pared by 4 bases and J by 0 bases, with 8 bases of the junction left unmatched. Germline CDR1 reads SGHRS; CDR2 reads YFSETQ. CDR3 in DNA: TGCGCCAGCAGCGTCTCCGGGACAGGGAACTCCTACGAGCAGTACTTC. It is translated as CASSVSGTGNSYEQYF. The full variable domain, rest sourced from reference TRBV5-1 and TRBJ2-7, is KAGVTQTPRYLIKTRGQQVTLSCSPISGHRSVSWYQQTPGQGLQFLFEYFSETQRNKGNFPGRFSGRQFSNSRSEMNVSTLELGDSALYLCASSVSGTGNSYEQYFGPGTRLTVT.

This clonotype was seen a handful of times. The chain uses TRBV20-1 and TRBJ2-7; D is possibly TRBD1 (6 bases). V was pared by 4 bases and J by 2 bases, with 15 bases between. This CDR3 is built from 14 residues. In germline, CDR1 is DFQATT, CDR2 SNEGSKA (reference sequence). CDR3 protein: CSATPTGTTYEQYF. The CDR3 region has the DNA TGCAGTGCTACCCCGACAGGAACCACCTACGAGCAGTACTTC.